Each of the 14 T cell receptor beta chains below was sequenced from the same sample in a study of PD-1 blockade in classical Hodgkin lymphoma. The method was immunoSEQ multiplex PCR; TCRdb's version includes in-frame clones alone and lacks a portion of them. The sample contains approximately 100,000 clones, roughly 89% of which appear only once. Each patient experienced a relapse that followed autologous stem cell transplantation, and brentuximab vedotin exposure varied. The starting material was peripheral blood mononuclear cells (PBMCs), obtained before the second cycle of nivolumab. The source of these receptors is a human donor with classical Hodgkin lymphoma.

The chain has TRBV9 and TRBJ1-4; no reliable D call. The germline V gene has CDR1 SGDLS and CDR2 YYNGEE. Deletions cut 0 bases from V and 4 bases from J, with 10 bases between. This CDR3 has 15 residues. The CDR3 region has the DNA TGTGCCAGCAGCGTAGCCGCGGGAGATAATGAAAAACTGTTTTTT. Its protein is CASSVAAGDNEKLFF. Combining the CDR3 with reference TRBV9 and TRBJ1-4 gives the whole variable domain DSGVTQTPKHLITATGQRVTLRCSPRSGDLSVYWYQQSLDQGLQFLIQYYNGEERAKGNILERFSAQQFPDLHSELNLSSLELGDSALYFCASSVAAGDNEKLFFGSGTQLSVL.

This chain joins TRBV19 and TRBJ1-1; 8 bases line up with TRBD1. CDR3 length equals 14 residues. Germline V gene sequence: CDR1 LNHDA, CDR2 SQIVND (reference sequence). The V gene end was trimmed by 1 base and the J gene end by 6 bases; junction bases not matched to a gene: 4. The CDR3 nucleotides are TGTGCCAGTAGTATAGTGGCAGGGGGCCCTGAAGCTTTCTTT. It specifies CASSIVAGGPEAFF.

The chain recombines TRBV5-8 with TRBJ1-1; D may be TRBD1 (5 bases). Germline-derived CDR1 and CDR2 are SGHTS and YDEGEE. This CDR3 region has 14 residues. V was shortened by 2 bases and J by 6 bases, with 14 bases between the two germline ends. CDR3 coding DNA: TGTGCCAGCAGCTTCCTAGCGACAGCATCTGAAGCTTTCTTT. Translated, it gives CASSFLATASEAFF.

The chain carries TRBV19 and TRBJ2-7, with D perhaps matching TRBD1 (6 bases). V shed 4 bases and J shed 0 bases, with 10 bases lying between them. This CDR3 spans 14 amino acids. Germline CDR1 is LNHDA and CDR2 is SQIVND (reference sequence). In nucleotides, the CDR3 is TGTGCCAGTAGTAAGGGGGTCAGCTCCTACGAGCAGTACTTC. Translated, it gives CASSKGVSSYEQYF.

V gene TRBV7-2 combines with J gene TRBJ1-2, with 9 positions matching TRBD1. V lost 6 bases and J lost 8; bases outside the gene matches: 10. The CDR3 contains 14 residues. Germline assignment: CDR1 SGHTA and CDR2 FQGNSA. The CDR3 nucleotides are TGTGCCAGCAGGCGGATACAGGGGGCCAACGGCTACACCTTC. Amino acids: CASRRIQGANGYTF.

The chain's CDR3 is CASSLEGSRITDTQYF. The DNA for the CDR3 is TGCGCCAGCAGCTTGGAGGGCAGTCGAATCACAGATACGCAGTATTTT. V usage is TRBV5-1 and J usage is TRBJ2-3; D gene ambiguous. V gave up 0 bases and J gave up 2 bases, with 13 bases separating them. Per germline, CDR1 SGHRS and CDR2 YFSETQ. The CDR3 extends over 16 amino acids. Drawing the rest from reference TRBV5-1 and TRBJ2-3, the complete variable domain is KAGVTQTPRYLIKTRGQQVTLSCSPISGHRSVSWYQQTPGQGLQFLFEYFSETQRNKGNFPGRFSGRQFSNSRSEMNVSTLELGDSALYLCASSLEGSRITDTQYFGPGTRLTVL.

J is TRBJ2-7 and V is TRBV7-3; D remains ambiguous. Per germline, CDR1 SGHTA and CDR2 FQGTGA. The V gene lost 0 bases and the J gene lost 6 bases, with 9 bases spanning the gap. The CDR3 is 13 amino acids. As DNA, the CDR3 is TGTGCCAGCAGCTTAACGATTAGCAGCGAGCAGTACTTC. This gives the protein CASSLTISSEQYF. Filled out from reference TRBV7-3 and TRBJ2-7, the complete variable domain reads GAGVSQTPSNKVTEKGKYVELRCDPISGHTALYWYRQSLGQGPEFLIYFQGTGAADDSGLPNDRFFAVRPEGSVSTLKIQRTERGDSAVYLCASSLTISSEQYFGPGTRLTVT.

The genes are TRBV5-1 and TRBJ2-1, with a weak D call TRBD2 (7 bases). The CDR3 runs 14 residues. Germline-derived CDR1 and CDR2 are SGHRS and YFSETQ. V was cut by 2 bases and J by 14 bases, with 20 bases left in between. CDR3 in amino acids: CASSFPEGGRGKFF. The CDR3 DNA is TGCGCCAGCAGCTTCCCGGAGGGGGGGCGGGGAAAGTTCTTC. Looking up the rest from reference TRBV5-1 and TRBJ2-1 gives the full variable domain: KAGVTQTPRYLIKTRGQQVTLSCSPISGHRSVSWYQQTPGQGLQFLFEYFSETQRNKGNFPGRFSGRQFSNSRSEMNVSTLELGDSALYLCASSFPEGGRGKFFGPGTRLTVL.

The gene calls are TRBV30 and TRBJ1-5; TRBD1 agrees at 10 bases. Germline CDR1 GTSNPN, CDR2 SVGIG (reference sequence). V shed 2 bases and J 2 bases; nucleotides not matched to a gene: 3. The length of the CDR3 is 15 residues. Here the CDR3 DNA reads TGTGCCTGGAGTCACGGGACAGGGGGCAATCAGCCCCAGCATTTT. This codes for CAWSHGTGGNQPQHF.

This clone showed up just a few times. This sequence joins TRBV7-9 and TRBJ2-5; weak D call: TRBD2 (5 bases). V lost 5 bases and J lost 5, with 15 bases in between. The CDR3 runs to 14 residues. Germline CDR1 is SEHNR and CDR2 is FQNEAQ (reference sequence). The CDR3 DNA reads as TGTGCCAGCAGCCGGGGAATGGGCGAGGAGACCCAGTACTTC. Encoded protein: CASSRGMGEETQYF.

The V and J genes are TRBV7-9 and TRBJ1-4; 10 nucleotides agree with TRBD1. J lost 7 bases, V lost 5 bases, and 7 bases had no gene match. CDR1 is SEHNR, CDR2 FQNEAQ, per germline (reference sequence). The CDR3 length is 15 residues. The CDR3 DNA reads as TGTGCCAGCAGCCCCCGGGACAGGGGAGCTGAAAAACTGTTTTTT. This translates into CASSPRDRGAEKLFF.

In its sample, this clone was seen once. The chain uses TRBV7-9 and TRBJ2-5; 10 bases align to TRBD1. Looked up from germline, CDR1 is SEHNR and CDR2 is FQNEAQ (reference sequence). The CDR3 is 13 amino acids. V shed 3 bases, J shed 5 bases, and the junction held 0 bases outside the gene matches. This CDR3 is CASSLGQGETQYF. DNA of the CDR3: TGTGCCAGCAGCTTGGGACAGGGGGAGACCCAGTACTTC. Complete variable domain (other parts from reference TRBV7-9 and TRBJ2-5): DTGVSQNPRHKITKRGQNVTFRCDPISEHNRLYWYRQTLGQGPEFLTYFQNEAQLEKSRLLSDRFSAERPKGSFSTLEIQRTEQGDSAMYLCASSLGQGETQYFGPGTRLLVL.

The chain couples TRBV9 to TRBJ1-1, with 7 nucleotides matching TRBD1. Trimming removed 5 bases from V and 4 bases from J; junction bases left unmatched: 8. CDR3 size: 14 residues. CDR1 is SGDLS and CDR2 is YYNGEE in the germline V gene. The CDR3, as DNA: TGTGCCAGCAGGGCTCCGGGACAGTTCACTGAAGCTTTCTTT. The encoded protein is CASRAPGQFTEAFF.

This clone was found a few times. The chain employs TRBV29-1 and TRBJ1-5, with no clear D. The CDR3 has 13 amino acids. The germline CDR1 and CDR2 sequences are SQVTM and ANQGSEA. The CDR3 nucleotides read TGCAGTAACCGGCATTATAGCAATCAGCCCCAGCATTTT. It translates to CSNRHYSNQPQHF.